These 5 T cell receptor beta chains came from one sample sequenced in a study of vaccination and CD4 T cells after COVID-19 (dated by TCRdb to about 2022). In the paper's terms, the treatment or condition label means: roughly 10-day PBMC culture with coronavirus spike peptide pools or control peptides (ViraFEST assay). CD4+ T cells from unexposed donors were collected before the COVID-19 pandemic (2011-2018). Preparation of the library involved PCR. Reads for this sample came from an Illumina iSeq 100. DNA from cultured CD4+ T cells was subjected to TCR sequencing with the Oncomine TCR Beta short-read assay at the Johns Hopkins FTIC core. TCRdb reprocessed the public reads (quality trimming at Q25 with fastp, clone calling with MiXCR) and kept in-frame beta chains. All rows with the same CDR3 protein become a single entry with the most common DNA and genes. The sample table records roughly 6,600 distinct CDR3 sequences; over 30% of these occur just once. The top ten hold around two fifths of the sample.

The antigens these receptors bind are not known. Sequencing used CD4+ T cells from blood, cultured in vitro. These receptors originate from a human donor in good health.

This clonotype was picked up one time. J is TRBJ1-6 and V is TRBV9; weak D call: TRBD1 (5 bases). The CDR3 is made up of 15 amino acids. The V and J ends lost 0 bases and 9 bases respectively, with 13 bases between them. Germline-derived CDR1 and CDR2 are SGDLS and YYNGEE. The CDR3, as DNA: TGTGCCAGCAGCGTAGAACAGGCAGGCGGTTCACCCCTCCACTTT. Translating it yields CASSVEQAGGSPLHF.

This clonotype was seen a few times. The chain couples TRBV2 to TRBJ2-7; the D gene is possibly TRBD2 (5 bases). In germline, CDR1 is SNHLY, CDR2 FYNNEI. This CDR3 region has 19 residues. V lost 0 bases, J lost 3 bases, and 24 bases lay in between. CDR3 residues: CASSEAPIFAAGNLYEQYF. In DNA, the CDR3 is TGTGCCAGCAGTGAAGCGCCAATCTTCGCGGCGGGCAACCTCTACGAGCAGTACTTC.

The chain couples TRBV2 to TRBJ1-1; D possibly corresponds to TRBD1 (6 bases). Trimming removed 1 base at V and 4 bases at J, with 10 bases between. Germline CDR1 SNHLY, CDR2 FYNNEI. CDR3 size: 14 residues. CDR3 sequence reads: CASSEVEGVTEAFF. CDR3 DNA sequence: TGTGCCAGCAGTGAAGTTGAGGGGGTCACTGAAGCTTTCTTT.

The chain combines TRBV29-1 with TRBJ2-1, with 14 positions matching TRBD2. The CDR3 runs 15 residues. The ends lost 7 bases at V and 7 bases at J; junction bases unmatched: 9. CDR1 is SQVTM and CDR2 is ANQGSEA in the germline V gene. The CDR3 coding sequence is TGCAGCGCCGTGGGACTAGCGGGGGTCGGGAATGAGCAGTTCTTC. This codes for CSAVGLAGVGNEQFF.

This clonotype was counted between two and nine times. V usage is TRBV19 and J usage is TRBJ1-3; D unresolved. This CDR3 spans 11 amino acids. CDR1 and CDR2 (germline): LNHDA, SQIVND (reference sequence). The V and J ends lost 9 bases and 0 bases respectively, with 3 bases between them. In DNA form, the CDR3 reads TGTGCCAGCGACTCTGGAAACACCATATATTTT. Translation: CASDSGNTIYF.